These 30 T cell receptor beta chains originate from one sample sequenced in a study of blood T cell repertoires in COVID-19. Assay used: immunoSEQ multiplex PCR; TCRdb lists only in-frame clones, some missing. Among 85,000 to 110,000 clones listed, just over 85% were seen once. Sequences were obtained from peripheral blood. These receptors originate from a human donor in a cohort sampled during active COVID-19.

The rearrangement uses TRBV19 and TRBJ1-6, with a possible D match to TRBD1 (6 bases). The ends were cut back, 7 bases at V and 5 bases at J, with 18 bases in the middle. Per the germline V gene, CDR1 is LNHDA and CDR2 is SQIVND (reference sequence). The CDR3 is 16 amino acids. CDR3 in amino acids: CASTHYAGQNNSPLHF. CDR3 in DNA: TGTGCCAGTACCCATTATGCAGGACAGAATAATTCACCCCTCCACTTT.

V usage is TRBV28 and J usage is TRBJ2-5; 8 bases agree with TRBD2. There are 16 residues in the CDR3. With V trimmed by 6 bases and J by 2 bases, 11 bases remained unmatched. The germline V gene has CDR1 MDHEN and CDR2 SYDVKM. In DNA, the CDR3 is TGTGCCAGCAGCTTACGGTCGGGAGGGTGGCAAGAGACCCAGTACTTC. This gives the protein CASSLRSGGWQETQYF.

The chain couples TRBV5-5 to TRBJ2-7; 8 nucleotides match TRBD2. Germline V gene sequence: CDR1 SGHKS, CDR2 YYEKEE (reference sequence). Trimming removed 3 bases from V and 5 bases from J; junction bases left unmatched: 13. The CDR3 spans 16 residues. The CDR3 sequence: CASSSAWGLETHEQYF. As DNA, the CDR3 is TGTGCCAGCAGCTCTGCCTGGGGACTAGAAACCCACGAGCAGTACTTC.

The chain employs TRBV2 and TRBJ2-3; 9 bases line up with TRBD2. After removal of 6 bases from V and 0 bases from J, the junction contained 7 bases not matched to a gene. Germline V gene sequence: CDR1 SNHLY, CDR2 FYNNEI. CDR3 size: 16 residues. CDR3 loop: CASRPGLAASTDTQYF. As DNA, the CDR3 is TGTGCCAGCAGGCCGGGACTAGCAGCTAGCACAGATACGCAGTATTTT.

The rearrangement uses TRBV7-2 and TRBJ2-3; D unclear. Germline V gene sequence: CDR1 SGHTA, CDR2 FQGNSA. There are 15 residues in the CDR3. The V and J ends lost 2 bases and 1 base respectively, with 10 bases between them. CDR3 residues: CASSLWLGGTDTQYF. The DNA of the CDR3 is TGTGCCAGCAGCTTATGGCTAGGTGGCACAGATACGCAGTATTTT.

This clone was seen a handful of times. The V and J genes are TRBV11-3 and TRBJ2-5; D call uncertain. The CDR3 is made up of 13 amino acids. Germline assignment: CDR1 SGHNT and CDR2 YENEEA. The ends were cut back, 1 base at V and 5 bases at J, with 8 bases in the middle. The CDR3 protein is CASSLGQRETQYF. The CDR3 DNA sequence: TGTGCCAGCAGCTTAGGTCAACGGGAGACCCAGTACTTC.

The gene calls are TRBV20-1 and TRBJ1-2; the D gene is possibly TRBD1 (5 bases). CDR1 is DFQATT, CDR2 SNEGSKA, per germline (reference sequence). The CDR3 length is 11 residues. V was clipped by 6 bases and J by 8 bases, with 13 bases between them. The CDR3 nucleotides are TGCAGTGCCGGACATCGCCTGGGCTACACCTTC. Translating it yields CSAGHRLGYTF.

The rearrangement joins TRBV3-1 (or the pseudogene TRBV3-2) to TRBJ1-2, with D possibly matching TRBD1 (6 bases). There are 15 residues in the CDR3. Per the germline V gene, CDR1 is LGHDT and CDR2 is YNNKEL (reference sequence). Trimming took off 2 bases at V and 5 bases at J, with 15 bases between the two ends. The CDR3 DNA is TGTGCCAGCAGCCAAAGGCCCGGGGGGCTTTATGGCTACACCTTC. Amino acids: CASSQRPGGLYGYTF.

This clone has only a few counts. The CDR3 coding sequence is TGTGCCACCGGGAGTCGACTAGCGGGAGCGAACTCCTACGAGCAGTACTTC. Residues: CATGSRLAGANSYEQYF. This chain joins TRBV9 and TRBJ2-7, with 12 bases fitting TRBD2. The CDR3 is 17 residues long. J gave up 0 bases and V 9 bases, and 13 bases lay outside the gene matches. CDR1 is SGDLS, CDR2 YYNGEE, per germline.

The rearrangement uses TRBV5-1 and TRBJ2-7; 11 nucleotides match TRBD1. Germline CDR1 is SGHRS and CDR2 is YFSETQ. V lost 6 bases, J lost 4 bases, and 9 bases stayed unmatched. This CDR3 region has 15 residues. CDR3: CASNSGTGGIYEQYF. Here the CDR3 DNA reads TGCGCCAGCAACTCCGGGACAGGGGGGATATACGAGCAGTACTTC.

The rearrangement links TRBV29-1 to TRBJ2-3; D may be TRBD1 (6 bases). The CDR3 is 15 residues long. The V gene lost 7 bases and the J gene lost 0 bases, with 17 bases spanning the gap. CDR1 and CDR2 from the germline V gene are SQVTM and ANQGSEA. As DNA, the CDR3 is TGCAGCGCCCCCATGGGGGCCATGAGCACAGATACGCAGTATTTT. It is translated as CSAPMGAMSTDTQYF.

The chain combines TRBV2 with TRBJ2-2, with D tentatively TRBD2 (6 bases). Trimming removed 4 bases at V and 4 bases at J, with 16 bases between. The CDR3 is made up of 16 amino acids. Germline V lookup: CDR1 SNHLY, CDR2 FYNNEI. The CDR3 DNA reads TGTGCCAGCAGTGTACTGAGGAGGGTAGGCACCGGGGAGCTGTTTTTT. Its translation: CASSVLRRVGTGELFF.

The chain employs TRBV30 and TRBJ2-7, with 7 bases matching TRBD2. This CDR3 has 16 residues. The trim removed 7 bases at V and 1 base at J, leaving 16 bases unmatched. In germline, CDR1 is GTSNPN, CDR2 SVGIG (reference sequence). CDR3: CASTPWGRALSYEQYF. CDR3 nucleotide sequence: TGTGCCTCTACACCCTGGGGGAGGGCCCTTTCCTACGAGCAGTACTTC. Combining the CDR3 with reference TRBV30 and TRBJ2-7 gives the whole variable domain SQTIHQWPATLVQPVGSPLSLECTVEGTSNPNLYWYRQAAGRGLQLLFYSVGIGQISSEVPQNLSASRPQDRQFILSSKKLLLSDSGFYLCASTPWGRALSYEQYFGPGTRLTVT.

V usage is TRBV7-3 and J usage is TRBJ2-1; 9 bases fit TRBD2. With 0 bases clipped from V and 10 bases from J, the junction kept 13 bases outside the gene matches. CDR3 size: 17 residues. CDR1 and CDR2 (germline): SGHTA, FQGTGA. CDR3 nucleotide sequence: TGTGCCAGCAGCTTAACCCCGATGACTAGCGGAAACTCCGAGCAGTTCTTC. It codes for CASSLTPMTSGNSEQFF. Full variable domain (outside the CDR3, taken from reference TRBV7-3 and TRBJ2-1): GAGVSQTPSNKVTEKGKYVELRCDPISGHTALYWYRQSLGQGPEFLIYFQGTGAADDSGLPNDRFFAVRPEGSVSTLKIQRTERGDSAVYLCASSLTPMTSGNSEQFFGPGTRLTVL.

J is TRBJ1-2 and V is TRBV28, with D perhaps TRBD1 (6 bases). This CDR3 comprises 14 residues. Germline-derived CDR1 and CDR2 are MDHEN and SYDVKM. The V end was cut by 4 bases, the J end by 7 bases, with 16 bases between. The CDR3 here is CASSYQTGRAGYTF. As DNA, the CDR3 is TGTGCCAGCAGTTACCAAACAGGGAGAGCTGGCTACACCTTC.

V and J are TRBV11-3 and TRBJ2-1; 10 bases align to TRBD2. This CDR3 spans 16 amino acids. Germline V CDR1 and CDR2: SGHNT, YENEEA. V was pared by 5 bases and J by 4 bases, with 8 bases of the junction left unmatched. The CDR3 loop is CASSRSSGGQYNEQFF. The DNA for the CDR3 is TGTGCCAGCAGCCGATCTAGCGGGGGACAGTACAATGAGCAGTTCTTC. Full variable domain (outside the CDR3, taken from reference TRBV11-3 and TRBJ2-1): EAGVVQSPRYKIIEKKQPVAFWCNPISGHNTLYWYLQNLGQGPELLIRYENEEAVDDSQLPKDRFSAERLKGVDSTLKIQPAELGDSAVYLCASSRSSGGQYNEQFFGPGTRLTVL.

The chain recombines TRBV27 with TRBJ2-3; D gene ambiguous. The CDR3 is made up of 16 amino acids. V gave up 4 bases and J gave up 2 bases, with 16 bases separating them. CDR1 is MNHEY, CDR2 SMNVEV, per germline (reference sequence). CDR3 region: CASSYLAALPTDTQYF. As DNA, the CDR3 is TGTGCCAGCAGTTACCTCGCGGCACTGCCCACAGATACGCAGTATTTT.

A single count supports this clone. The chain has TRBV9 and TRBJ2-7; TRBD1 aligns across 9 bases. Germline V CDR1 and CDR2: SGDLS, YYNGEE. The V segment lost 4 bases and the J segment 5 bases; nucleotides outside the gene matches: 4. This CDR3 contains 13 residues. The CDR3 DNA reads TGTGCCAGCAGCTCGGGACAGGGAAACGAGCAGTACTTC. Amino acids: CASSSGQGNEQYF.

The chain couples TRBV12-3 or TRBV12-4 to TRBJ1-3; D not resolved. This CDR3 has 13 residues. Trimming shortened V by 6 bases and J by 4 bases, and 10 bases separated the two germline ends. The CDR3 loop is CASSYAEGNTIYF. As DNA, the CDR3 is TGTGCCAGCAGCTACGCGGAAGGAAACACCATATATTTT.

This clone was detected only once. The CDR3 sequence: CASSPLGVRSSYNSPLHF. The CDR3, as DNA: TGTGCCAGCAGTCCCCTAGGTGTAAGGAGCTCCTATAATTCACCCCTCCACTTT. The V and J genes are TRBV6-6 and TRBJ1-6; D unresolved. Germline CDR1 reads MNHNY; CDR2 reads SVGAGI (reference sequence). The CDR3 consists of 18 residues. V was pared by 5 bases and J by 0 bases, with 17 bases between.

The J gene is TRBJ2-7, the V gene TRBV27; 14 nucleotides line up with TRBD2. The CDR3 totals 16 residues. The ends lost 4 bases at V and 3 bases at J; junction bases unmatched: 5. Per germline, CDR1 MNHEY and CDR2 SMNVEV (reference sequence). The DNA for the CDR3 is TGTGCCAGCAGTTCCTGGGGACTAGCGGGAGACTACGAGCAGTACTTC. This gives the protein CASSSWGLAGDYEQYF.

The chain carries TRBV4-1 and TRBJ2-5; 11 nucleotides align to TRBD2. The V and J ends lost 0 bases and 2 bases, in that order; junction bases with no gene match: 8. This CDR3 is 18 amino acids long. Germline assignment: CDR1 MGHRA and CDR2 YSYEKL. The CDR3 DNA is TGCGCCAGCAGCCAAGAACGGGGACTAGCGGAGGTTCAAGAGACCCAGTACTTC. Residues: CASSQERGLAEVQETQYF.

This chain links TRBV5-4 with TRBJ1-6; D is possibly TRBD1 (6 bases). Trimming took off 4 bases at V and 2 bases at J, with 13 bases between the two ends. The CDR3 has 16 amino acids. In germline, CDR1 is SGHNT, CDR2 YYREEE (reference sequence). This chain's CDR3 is CASSADNRAYNSPLHF. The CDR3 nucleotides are TGTGCCAGCAGCGCGGACAACAGGGCCTATAATTCACCCCTCCACTTT.

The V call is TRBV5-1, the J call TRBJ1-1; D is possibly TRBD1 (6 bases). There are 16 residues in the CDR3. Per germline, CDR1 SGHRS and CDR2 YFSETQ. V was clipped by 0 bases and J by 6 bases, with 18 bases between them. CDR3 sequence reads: CASSLDRSGEGAEAFF. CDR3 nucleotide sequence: TGCGCCAGCAGCTTGGATAGGTCAGGGGAGGGGGCTGAAGCTTTCTTT.

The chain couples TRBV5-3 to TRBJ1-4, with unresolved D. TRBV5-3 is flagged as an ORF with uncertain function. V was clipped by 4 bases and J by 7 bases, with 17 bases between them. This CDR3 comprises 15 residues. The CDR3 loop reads CARSPLQSQAEKLFF. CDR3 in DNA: TGTGCCAGAAGCCCACTGCAGTCCCAGGCTGAAAAACTGTTTTTT.

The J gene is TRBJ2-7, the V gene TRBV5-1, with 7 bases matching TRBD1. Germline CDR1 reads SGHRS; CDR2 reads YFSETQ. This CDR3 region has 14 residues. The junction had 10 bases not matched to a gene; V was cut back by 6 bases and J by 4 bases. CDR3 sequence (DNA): TGCGCCAGCATCAAGACAGGGAAATATTACGAGCAGTACTTC. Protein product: CASIKTGKYYEQYF.

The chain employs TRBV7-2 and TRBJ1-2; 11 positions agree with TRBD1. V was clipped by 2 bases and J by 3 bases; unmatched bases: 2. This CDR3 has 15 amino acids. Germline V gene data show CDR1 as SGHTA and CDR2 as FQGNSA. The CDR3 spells CASSLRTGGYYGYTF. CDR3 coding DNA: TGTGCCAGCAGCTTAAGGACAGGGGGCTACTATGGCTACACCTTC.

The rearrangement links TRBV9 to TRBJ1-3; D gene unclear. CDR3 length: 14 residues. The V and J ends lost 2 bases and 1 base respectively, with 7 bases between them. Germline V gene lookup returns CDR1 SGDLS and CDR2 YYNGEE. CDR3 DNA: TGTGCCAGCAGCGTTGTCGGGTCTGGAAACACCATATATTTT. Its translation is CASSVVGSGNTIYF.

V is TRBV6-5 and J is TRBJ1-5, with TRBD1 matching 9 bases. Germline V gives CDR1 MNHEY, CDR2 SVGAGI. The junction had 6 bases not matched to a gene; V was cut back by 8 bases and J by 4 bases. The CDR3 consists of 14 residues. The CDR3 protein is CASDRTGANQPQHF. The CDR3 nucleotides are TGTGCCAGCGACAGGACAGGGGCAAATCAGCCCCAGCATTTT.

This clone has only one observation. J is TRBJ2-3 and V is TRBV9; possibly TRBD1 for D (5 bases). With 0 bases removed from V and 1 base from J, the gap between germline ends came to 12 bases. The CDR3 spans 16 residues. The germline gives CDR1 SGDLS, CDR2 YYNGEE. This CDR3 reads CASSVGRVSGTDTQYF. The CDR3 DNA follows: TGTGCCAGCAGCGTAGGCAGGGTTTCGGGCACAGATACGCAGTATTTT.